This TCR beta chain was observed in a study of early T cells in non-severe SARS-CoV-2 infection (dated by TCRdb to about 2021). About the full investigation: Because TCR sequencing relied on bulk RNA taken from unsorted whole blood, pairing of alpha and beta chains was not possible.

This clonotype was counted ten times or more. It has no known antigen specificity. Base qualities are not at hand, and no much larger clone is one base apart. This was a case-control study nested in a cohort of healthcare workers in London, UK, who had nasopharyngeal swab PCR tests and blood samples taken every week. Healthcare workers were recruited during the week of the UK lockdown, between 23 and 31 March 2020, and followed weekly for up to 16 weeks. The study at large found these results: Matching against VDJdb was skewed toward anti-spike CD8 responses, likely underestimated virus-specific expansions, and missed private and CD4 specificities.

CDR1 LGHNA and CDR2 YNFKEQ were looked up in the germline V gene. Trimming takes 0 bases from V and 4 bases from J, and the germline ends sit 18 bases apart. The CDR3 runs 18 residues from the cysteine to the phenylalanine. CDR3 DNA only is kept here, 54 bases in frame from base 1. The method behind the library was 5' RACE. TCRdb names NextSeq 500 as the instrument used. To correct for sequencing error and PCR bias, the TCR library protocol tagged individual cDNA molecules with unique molecular identifiers. Both TCR alpha and beta chains were sequenced, and tight co-correlation was observed between alpha and beta sequence abundances in each sample. In the original analysis: V gene, J gene and CDR3 annotation of TCR sequences was performed with Decombinator V4. TCRs were defined as expanded if a significant change between any two time points was detected under a Poisson model with p below 0.0001. TCR abundances were normalised to the total number of TCRs sequenced per sample and expressed as counts per million. TRAV1-2 paired with TRAJ12, TRAJ20 or TRAJ33 defined MAIT TCRs, while TRAV10 paired with TRAJ18 defined iNKT TCRs. VDJdb, accessed 1 November 2021, was searched for CMV, EBV and SARS-CoV-2 annotated TCRs, excluding TCRs annotated for multiple antigens. TCRdb reworked the public reads: Q25 trimming with fastp, MiXCR clone assembly, productive beta chains retained. A single entry per CDR3 protein holds the most common genes and DNA from its merged rows. For this entry, the V and J calls and clone size follow TCRdb and not the study's own pipeline. The sample table shows around 70,000 distinct CDR3 sequences, and around 8.7% are seen once. The top ten constitute roughly 3.2% of the sample.

Sequencing was done on a sample of whole blood. The sequence derives from an adult who was a healthcare worker with PCR-confirmed SARS-CoV-2 infection or an uninfected control (not recorded which). The V and J segments used are TRBV4-2 and TRBJ2-2; TRBD1 is a weak D gene call, 6 bases matching. The CDR3 region has the sequence CASSQDRGRGPSTGELFF. At the DNA level, the sequence is TGTGCCAGCAGCCAAGACAGGGGAAGAGGGCCGAGCACCGGGGAGCTGTTTTTT.